This TCR beta chain was sequenced in a study of shared T cell receptors in the human thymus. Sequencing used immunoSEQ multiplex PCR; TCRdb keeps in-frame clones, though not all of them. The sample records hundreds of thousands of clones, over 90% being singletons. The sample taken for sequencing was thymocytes. The sequence derives from a human donor.

DNA for the CDR3: TGTGCCAGTAGCCCCCCGGGGGGTCCCTCCGAGCAGTACTTC. The encoded protein is CASSPPGGPSEQYF. This chain uses TRBV19 with TRBJ2-7, with 7 bases lining up with TRBD2. CDR1 is LNHDA, CDR2 SQIVND, per germline (reference sequence). The V segment lost 6 bases and the J segment 6 bases; nucleotides outside the gene matches: 11. The CDR3 consists of 14 residues.